This TCR beta chain was found in a study of blood T cell repertoires in COVID-19. Overall study: Italy, Spain and the United States were the sources of the convalescent and acute COVID-19 samples.

Per the original data handling: How many nucleated cells were present was estimated from reference gene primer amplification. Only in-frame clones appear in the TCRdb table, and some are missing; sequencing was by immunoSEQ multiplex PCR. The D gene and trimming were derived from the DNA, and the V and J assignments and clone size from that table. The sample records more than 400,000 clones, approximately 85% being singletons. CDR3 length equals 11 residues. CDR1 SGHKS and CDR2 YYEKEE come from the germline V gene (reference sequence). Trimming removed 0 bases from V and 8 bases from J, with 3 bases in between. The table lists this clone with a few counts.

The chain is built from TRBV5-5 and TRBJ1-3; D is unresolved. The source of this sequence is a human donor in a cohort sampled during active COVID-19. Source material: peripheral blood. The CDR3 loop reads CASSLGDTIYF. DNA for the CDR3: TGTGCCAGCAGCTTGGGCGACACCATATATTTT.